The 12 T cell receptor beta chains below come from one sample, sequenced in a study of T-cell reconstitution after alpha-beta-depleted transplantation in children. The authors prepared the TCRbeta library with unique molecular identifiers. MiXCR, run by TCRdb on the PCR reads, gives a single entry per CDR3 protein. The data show some 400,000 distinct CDR3 sequences, about a fifth seen once. The specimen comprised PBMCs from the stem cell graft donor, sampled from the stem cell graft. The receptors shown here come from a human donor who donated a stem cell graft to a child with acute myeloid leukemia.

The V and J genes are TRBV28 and TRBJ2-3; D ambiguous. Trimming removed 8 bases from V and 4 bases from J, with 13 bases in between. Germline lookup yields CDR1 MDHEN and CDR2 SYDVKM. The CDR3 totals 13 residues. CDR3 loop: CASRSGQSDTQYF. The CDR3, as DNA: TGTGCCAGCCGTTCTGGTCAGTCAGATACGCAGTATTTT.

This clonotype came up many times. The genes are TRBV20-1 and TRBJ2-7; 11 bases map to TRBD2. Losses at the gene ends were 6 bases for V and 4 bases for J; bases not matched to a gene: 8. The CDR3 contains 14 residues. Germline V gene lookup returns CDR1 DFQATT and CDR2 SNEGSKA (reference sequence). In DNA, the CDR3 is TGCAGTGCGCCTCAACTAGCGGGAGAATACGAGCAGTACTTC. This translates into CSAPQLAGEYEQYF.

This chain uses TRBV7-9 with TRBJ2-7; tentatively, D is TRBD1 (6 bases). CDR1 is SEHNR, CDR2 FQNEAQ, per germline (reference sequence). V was pared by 5 bases and J by 6 bases, with 17 bases between. CDR3 length equals 14 residues. The CDR3 nucleotides read TGTGCCAGCAGCCCCGACAGGTTTTCGAGCGAGCAGTACTTC. Encoded protein: CASSPDRFSSEQYF. Drawing the rest from reference TRBV7-9 and TRBJ2-7, the complete variable domain is DTGVSQNPRHKITKRGQNVTFRCDPISEHNRLYWYRQTLGQGPEFLTYFQNEAQLEKSRLLSDRFSAERPKGSFSTLEIQRTEQGDSAMYLCASSPDRFSSEQYFGPGTRLTVT.

This clonotype was detected only a few times. V is TRBV28 and J is TRBJ2-7, with D maybe TRBD2 (5 bases). V was shortened by 6 bases and J by 0 bases, with 12 bases between the two germline ends. The CDR3 has 14 residues. The V gene's germline CDR1 is MDHEN and CDR2 SYDVKM. In DNA, the CDR3 is TGTGCCAGCAGGCCAACTAGGACCTCCTACGAGCAGTACTTC. This codes for CASRPTRTSYEQYF. The whole variable domain, filled in from reference TRBV28 and TRBJ2-7, reads DVKVTQSSRYLVKRTGEKVFLECVQDMDHENMFWYRQDPGLGLRLIYFSYDVKMKEKGDIPEGYSVSREKKERFSLILESASTNQTSMYLCASRPTRTSYEQYFGPGTRLTVT.

The chain couples TRBV28 to TRBJ1-1; TRBD1 agrees at 7 bases. The CDR3 has 16 residues. Germline CDR1 is MDHEN and CDR2 is SYDVKM. The ends lost 5 bases at V and 9 bases at J; junction bases unmatched: 18. The CDR3, as DNA: TGTGCCAGCAGTCCCATTAACCTAGGGGGCCCAGGGAAAGCTTTCTTT. This sequence encodes CASSPINLGGPGKAFF.

This clonotype appeared a few times. V gene TRBV5-1 combines with J gene TRBJ2-3; the D gene is possibly TRBD2 (6 bases). This CDR3 spans 17 amino acids. Germline V gives CDR1 SGHRS, CDR2 YFSETQ. The germline V and J ends were trimmed by 2 bases and 1 base, with 17 bases remaining between them. As DNA, the CDR3 is TGCGCCAGCAGCTTAACGGGAGCTACTTGGGGCACAGATACGCAGTATTTT. Its translation: CASSLTGATWGTDTQYF.

This clonotype was detected a few times. This chain connects TRBV12-3 or TRBV12-4 to TRBJ2-2; no reliable D call. This CDR3 has 13 amino acids. V was clipped by 5 bases and J by 6 bases, with 10 bases between them. CDR3 in amino acids: CASSAVGSGELFF. In DNA form, the CDR3 reads TGTGCCAGCAGTGCCGTGGGGTCCGGGGAGCTGTTTTTT.

This clonotype was picked up many times. The J gene is TRBJ1-2, the V gene TRBV12-3 or TRBV12-4; 8 bases line up with TRBD1. Losses at the gene ends were 6 bases for V and 4 bases for J; bases not matched to a gene: 4. The CDR3 length is 13 residues. CDR3 region: CASSSTGGYGYTF. Here the CDR3 DNA reads TGTGCCAGCAGCAGCACAGGGGGCTATGGCTACACCTTC.

The V and J genes are TRBV6-2 or TRBV6-3 and TRBJ2-5; the match to TRBD1 covers 8 bases. Germline loops: CDR1 MNHEY, CDR2 SVGEGT. The ends lost 6 bases at V and 5 bases at J; junction bases unmatched: 8. CDR3 size: 14 residues. In DNA form, the CDR3 reads TGTGCCAGCAGCACGGGACAGGTCGTGGAGACCCAGTACTTC. Amino acids: CASSTGQVVETQYF.

The table lists this clonotype with a few counts. The rearrangement links TRBV28 to TRBJ2-2; 8 bases agree with TRBD2. The CDR3 is made up of 16 amino acids. V shed 6 bases and J 0 bases; nucleotides not matched to a gene: 6. The germline gives CDR1 MDHEN, CDR2 SYDVKM. The CDR3, as DNA: TGTGCCAGCAGCCCATCCGGGAGGGCGAACACCGGGGAGCTGTTTTTT. Its protein product is CASSPSGRANTGELFF.

This clonotype was seen repeatedly, ten times or more. The CDR3 coding sequence is TGCAGCGTTGGACACCCCACCGGGGAGCTGTTTTTT. Encoded protein: CSVGHPTGELFF. V gene TRBV29-1 combines with J gene TRBJ2-2; D gene unclear. CDR1 is SQVTM and CDR2 is ANQGSEA in the germline V gene. V was pared by 4 bases and J by 4 bases, with 7 bases between. The length of the CDR3 is 12 residues.

This clonotype appeared many times. This chain connects TRBV20-1 to TRBJ2-1; 9 nucleotides match TRBD2. Germline V lookup: CDR1 DFQATT, CDR2 SNEGSKA (reference sequence). The CDR3 covers 17 residues. The V and J ends lost 0 bases and 5 bases, in that order; junction bases with no gene match: 11. CDR3 DNA: TGCAGTGCTAGAGATGGCGGGAGGGCCTATCTTAACAATGAGCAGTTCTTC. Encoded protein: CSARDGGRAYLNNEQFF.